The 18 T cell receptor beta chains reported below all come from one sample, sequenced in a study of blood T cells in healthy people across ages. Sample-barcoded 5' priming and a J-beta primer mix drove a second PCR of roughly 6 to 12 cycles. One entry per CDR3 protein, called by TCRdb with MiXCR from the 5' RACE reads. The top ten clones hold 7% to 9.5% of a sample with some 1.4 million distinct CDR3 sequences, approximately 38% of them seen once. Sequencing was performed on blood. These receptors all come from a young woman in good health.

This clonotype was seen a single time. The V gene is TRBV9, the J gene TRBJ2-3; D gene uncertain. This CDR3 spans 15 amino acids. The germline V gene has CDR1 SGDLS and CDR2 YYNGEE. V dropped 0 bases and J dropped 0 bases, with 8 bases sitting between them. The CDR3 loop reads CASSVVSPSTDTQYF. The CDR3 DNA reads TGTGCCAGCAGCGTAGTCTCCCCTAGCACAGATACGCAGTATTTT. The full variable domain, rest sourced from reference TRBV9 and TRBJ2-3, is DSGVTQTPKHLITATGQRVTLRCSPRSGDLSVYWYQQSLDQGLQFLIQYYNGEERAKGNILERFSAQQFPDLHSELNLSSLELGDSALYFCASSVVSPSTDTQYFGPGTRLTVL.

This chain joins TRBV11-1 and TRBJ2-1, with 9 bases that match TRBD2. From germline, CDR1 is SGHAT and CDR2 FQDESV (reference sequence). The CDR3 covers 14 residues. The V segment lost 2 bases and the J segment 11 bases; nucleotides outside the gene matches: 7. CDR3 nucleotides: TGTGCCAGCAGCTTAAAGCGGGAGGCGACGAAGCAGTTCTTC. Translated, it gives CASSLKREATKQFF.

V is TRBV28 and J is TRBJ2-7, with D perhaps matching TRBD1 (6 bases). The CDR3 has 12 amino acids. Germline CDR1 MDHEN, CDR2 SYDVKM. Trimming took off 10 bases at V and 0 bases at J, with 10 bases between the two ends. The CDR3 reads CATTGSSYEQYF. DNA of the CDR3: TGTGCCACCACAGGGAGCTCCTACGAGCAGTACTTC.

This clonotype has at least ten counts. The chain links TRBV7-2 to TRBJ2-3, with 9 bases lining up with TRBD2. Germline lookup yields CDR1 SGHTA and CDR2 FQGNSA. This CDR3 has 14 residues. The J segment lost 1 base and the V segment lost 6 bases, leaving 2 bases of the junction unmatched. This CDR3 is CASSRTSGTDTQYF. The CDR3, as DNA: TGTGCCAGCAGTCGGACTAGCGGCACAGATACGCAGTATTTT.

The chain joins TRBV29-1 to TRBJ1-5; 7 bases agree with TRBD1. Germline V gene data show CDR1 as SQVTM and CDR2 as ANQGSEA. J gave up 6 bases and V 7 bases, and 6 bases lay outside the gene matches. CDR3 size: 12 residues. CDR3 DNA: TGCAGCGGTCGACAGGGAGGTCAGCCCCAGCATTTT. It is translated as CSGRQGGQPQHF.

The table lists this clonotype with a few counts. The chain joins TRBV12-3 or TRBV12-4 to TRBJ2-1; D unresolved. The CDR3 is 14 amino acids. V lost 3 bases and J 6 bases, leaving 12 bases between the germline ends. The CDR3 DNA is TGTGCCAGCAGTTTTGGCTATCAAGGCAATGAGCAGTTCTTC. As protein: CASSFGYQGNEQFF.

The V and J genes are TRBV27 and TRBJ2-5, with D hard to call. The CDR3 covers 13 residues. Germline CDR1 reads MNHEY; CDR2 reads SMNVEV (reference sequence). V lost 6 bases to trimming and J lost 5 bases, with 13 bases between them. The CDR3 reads CASRAAERETQYF. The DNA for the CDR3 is TGTGCCAGCAGGGCAGCCGAACGGGAGACCCAGTACTTC.

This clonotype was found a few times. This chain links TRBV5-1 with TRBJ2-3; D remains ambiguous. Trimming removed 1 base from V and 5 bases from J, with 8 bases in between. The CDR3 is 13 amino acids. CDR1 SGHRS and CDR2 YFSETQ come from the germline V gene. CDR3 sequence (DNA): TGCGCCAGCAGCTTGAGGCCTAGAGATACGCAGTATTTT. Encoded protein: CASSLRPRDTQYF. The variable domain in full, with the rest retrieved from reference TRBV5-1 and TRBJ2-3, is KAGVTQTPRYLIKTRGQQVTLSCSPISGHRSVSWYQQTPGQGLQFLFEYFSETQRNKGNFPGRFSGRQFSNSRSEMNVSTLELGDSALYLCASSLRPRDTQYFGPGTRLTVL.

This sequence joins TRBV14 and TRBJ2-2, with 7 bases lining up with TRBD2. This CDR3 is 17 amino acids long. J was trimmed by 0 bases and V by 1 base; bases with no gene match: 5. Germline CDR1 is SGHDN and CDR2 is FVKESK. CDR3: CASSQVPLAANTGELFF. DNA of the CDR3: TGTGCCAGCAGCCAAGTTCCCCTAGCGGCGAACACCGGGGAGCTGTTTTTT.

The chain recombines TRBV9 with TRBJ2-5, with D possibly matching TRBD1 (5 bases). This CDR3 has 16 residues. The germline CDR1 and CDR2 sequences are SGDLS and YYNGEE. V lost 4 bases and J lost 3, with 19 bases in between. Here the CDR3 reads CASSSPPGQGEETQYF. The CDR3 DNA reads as TGTGCCAGCAGCTCCCCCCCTGGTCAGGGTGAAGAGACCCAGTACTTC.

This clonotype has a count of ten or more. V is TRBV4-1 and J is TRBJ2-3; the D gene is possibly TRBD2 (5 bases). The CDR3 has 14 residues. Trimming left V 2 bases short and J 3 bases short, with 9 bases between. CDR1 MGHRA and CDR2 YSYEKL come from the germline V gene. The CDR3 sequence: CASSQQDSTDTQYF. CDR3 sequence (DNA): TGCGCCAGCAGCCAACAGGACTCAACAGATACGCAGTATTTT.

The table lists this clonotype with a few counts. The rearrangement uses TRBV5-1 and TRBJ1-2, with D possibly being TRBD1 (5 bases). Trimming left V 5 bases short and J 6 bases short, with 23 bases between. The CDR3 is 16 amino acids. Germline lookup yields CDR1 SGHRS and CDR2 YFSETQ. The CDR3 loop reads CASRLTQGRTGNGYTF. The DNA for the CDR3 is TGCGCCAGCAGACTTACCCAGGGACGGACCGGGAATGGCTACACCTTC.

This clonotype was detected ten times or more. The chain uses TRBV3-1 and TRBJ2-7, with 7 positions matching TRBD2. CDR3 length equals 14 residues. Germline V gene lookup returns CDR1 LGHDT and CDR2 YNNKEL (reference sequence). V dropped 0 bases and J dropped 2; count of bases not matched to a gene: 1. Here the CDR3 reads CASSQDGLAYEQYF. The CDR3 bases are TGTGCCAGCAGCCAAGACGGACTAGCCTACGAGCAGTACTTC.

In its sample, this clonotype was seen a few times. CDR3 nucleotide sequence: TGCAGTGCTAAACCCGCCTCCCCGCCGGGACTAGTAGGCACAGATACGCAGTATTTT. Translating it yields CSAKPASPPGLVGTDTQYF. This chain joins TRBV20-1 and TRBJ2-3, with 8 positions matching TRBD2. The CDR3 covers 19 residues. Germline V lookup: CDR1 DFQATT, CDR2 SNEGSKA (reference sequence). Trimming cost V 4 bases and J 1 base; bases outside gene matches: 19.

DNA of the CDR3: TGTGCCAGCAGACGAAGACAAGGGGGCGCGGAGACCCAGTACTTC. This sequence encodes CASRRRQGGAETQYF. J is TRBJ2-5 and V is TRBV7-9; 7 bases are shared with TRBD1. Germline-derived CDR1 and CDR2 are SEHNR and FQNEAQ (reference sequence). This CDR3 comprises 15 residues. Trimming removed 6 bases from V and 5 bases from J; junction bases left unmatched: 12.

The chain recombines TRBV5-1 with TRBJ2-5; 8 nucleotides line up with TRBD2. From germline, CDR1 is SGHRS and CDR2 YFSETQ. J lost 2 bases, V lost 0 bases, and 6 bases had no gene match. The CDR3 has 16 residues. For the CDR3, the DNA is TGCGCCAGCAGCTTGGCCGGGGTAGCGGGGCAAGAGACCCAGTACTTC. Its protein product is CASSLAGVAGQETQYF. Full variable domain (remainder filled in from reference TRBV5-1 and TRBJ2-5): KAGVTQTPRYLIKTRGQQVTLSCSPISGHRSVSWYQQTPGQGLQFLFEYFSETQRNKGNFPGRFSGRQFSNSRSEMNVSTLELGDSALYLCASSLAGVAGQETQYFGPGTRLLVL.

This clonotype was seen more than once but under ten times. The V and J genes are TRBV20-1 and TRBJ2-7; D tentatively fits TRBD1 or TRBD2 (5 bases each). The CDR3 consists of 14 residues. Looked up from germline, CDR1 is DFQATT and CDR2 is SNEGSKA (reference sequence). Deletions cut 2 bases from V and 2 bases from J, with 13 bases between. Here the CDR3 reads CSARNRQGAYEQYF. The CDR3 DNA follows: TGCAGTGCTAGAAATCGTCAGGGAGCCTACGAGCAGTACTTC.

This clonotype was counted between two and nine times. The CDR3 coding sequence is TGCGCCAGCAGGCTGAGCACTAGCATTTCAGATACGCAGTATTTT. Translating gives CASRLSTSISDTQYF. The chain has TRBV5-1 and TRBJ2-3; D is perhaps TRBD2 (6 bases). CDR1 is SGHRS and CDR2 is YFSETQ in the germline V gene. The CDR3 consists of 15 residues. Between the trimmed V and J ends, which lost 5 bases and 4 bases, there was a span of 17 bases. Full variable domain (outside the CDR3, taken from reference TRBV5-1 and TRBJ2-3): KAGVTQTPRYLIKTRGQQVTLSCSPISGHRSVSWYQQTPGQGLQFLFEYFSETQRNKGNFPGRFSGRQFSNSRSEMNVSTLELGDSALYLCASRLSTSISDTQYFGPGTRLTVL.